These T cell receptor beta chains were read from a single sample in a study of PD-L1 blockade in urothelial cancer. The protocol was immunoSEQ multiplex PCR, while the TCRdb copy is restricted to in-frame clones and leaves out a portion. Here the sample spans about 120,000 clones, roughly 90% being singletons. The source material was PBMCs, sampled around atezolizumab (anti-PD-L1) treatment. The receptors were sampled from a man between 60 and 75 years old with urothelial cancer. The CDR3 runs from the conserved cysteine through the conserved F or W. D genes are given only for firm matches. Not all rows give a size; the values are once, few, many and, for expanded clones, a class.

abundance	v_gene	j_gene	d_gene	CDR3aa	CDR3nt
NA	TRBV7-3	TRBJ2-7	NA	CASSLQGGSYEQYF	TGTGCCAGCAGCTTACAGGGTGGGTCCTACGAGCAGTACTTC
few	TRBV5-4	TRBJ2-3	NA	CASRIGGGGTDTQYF	TGTGCCAGCAGGATTGGCGGGGGCGGCACAGATACGCAGTATTTT
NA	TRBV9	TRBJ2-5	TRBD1	CASSVGGRGLETQYF	TGTGCCAGCAGCGTAGGGGGCAGGGGGCTGGAGACCCAGTACTTC
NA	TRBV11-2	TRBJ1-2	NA	CASSVPGGINYGYTF	TGTGCCAGCAGCGTACCGGGGGGGATAAACTATGGCTACACCTTC
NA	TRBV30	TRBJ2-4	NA	CAWSTGAKNIQYF	TGTGCCTGGAGTACAGGGGCCAAAAACATTCAGTACTTC
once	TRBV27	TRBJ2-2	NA	CASSLQLQYNTGELFF	TGTGCCAGCAGTTTACAGTTACAGTACAACACCGGGGAGCTGTTTTTT
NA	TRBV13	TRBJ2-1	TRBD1	CASSTQGWNEQFF	TGTGCCAGCAGCACACAGGGGTGGAATGAGCAGTTCTTC
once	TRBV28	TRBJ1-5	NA	CASSWGSNQPQHF	TGTGCCAGCAGTTGGGGCAGCAATCAGCCCCAGCATTTT
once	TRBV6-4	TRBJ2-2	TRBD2	CASSDSTALAANTGELFF	TGTGCCAGCAGTGACTCGACAGCGCTAGCGGCGAACACCGGGGAGCTGTTTTTT
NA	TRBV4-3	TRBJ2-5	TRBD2	CASSQGTSGVSALKTQYF	TGCGCCAGCAGCCAGGGGACTAGCGGGGTTAGCGCTTTGAAGACCCAGTACTTC
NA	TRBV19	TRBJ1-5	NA	CASSMRHAYSNQPQHF	TGTGCCAGTAGTATGAGACATGCATATAGCAATCAGCCCCAGCATTTT
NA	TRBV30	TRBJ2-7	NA	CAWSRGGGRSYEQYF	TGTGCCTGGAGCCGCGGGGGCGGCCGCTCCTACGAGCAGTACTTC
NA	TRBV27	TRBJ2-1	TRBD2	CASRERGTYNEQFF	TGTGCCAGCCGGGAGCGGGGTACATACAATGAGCAGTTCTTC
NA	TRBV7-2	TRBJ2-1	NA	CASSFTSWTRVGEQFF	TGTGCCAGCAGCTTTACGTCGTGGACTCGCGTAGGTGAGCAGTTCTTC
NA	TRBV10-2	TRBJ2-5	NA	CASGSAETQYF	TGCGCCAGCGGGTCAGCGGAGACCCAGTACTTC
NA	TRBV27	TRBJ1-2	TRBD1	CASRPRDSYGYTF	TGTGCCAGCAGACCCCGGGACAGCTATGGCTACACCTTC
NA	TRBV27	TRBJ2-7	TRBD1	CASSPDRAPLEQYF	TGTGCCAGCAGTCCCGACAGGGCCCCCTTAGAGCAGTACTTC
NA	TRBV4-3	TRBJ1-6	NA	CASSQDGQSPNSPLHF	TGCGCCAGCAGCCAAGATGGGCAGTCTCCCAATTCACCCCTCCACTTT
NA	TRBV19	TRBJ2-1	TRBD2	CASRNSGGPYNEQFF	TGTGCCAGTAGAAATAGCGGGGGGCCCTACAATGAGCAGTTCTTC
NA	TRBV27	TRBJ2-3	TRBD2	CASSSGLAGTDTQYF	TGTGCCAGCAGTTCGGGACTAGCGGGCACAGATACGCAGTATTTT
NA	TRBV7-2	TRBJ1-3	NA	CASSPGGSAGNTIYF	TGTGCCAGCAGCCCTGGAGGTTCCGCTGGAAACACCATATATTTT
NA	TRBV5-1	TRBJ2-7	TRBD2	CASSEPGTSGSIRVGEQYF	TGCGCCAGCAGCGAACCCGGGACTAGCGGGAGCATAAGGGTGGGCGAGCAGTACTTC
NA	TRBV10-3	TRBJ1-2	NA	CAISEFGNGYTF	TGTGCCATCAGTGAATTCGGGAATGGCTACACCTTC
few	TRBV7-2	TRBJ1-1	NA	CASSSQGGTEAFF	TGTGCCAGCAGCTCCCAGGGTGGGACTGAAGCTTTCTTT
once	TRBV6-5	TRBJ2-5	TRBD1	CASKGTGPSVETQYF	TGTGCCAGCAAGGGGACAGGTCCTTCTGTAGAGACCCAGTACTTC
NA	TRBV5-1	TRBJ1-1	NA	CASSLVMNTEAFF	TGCGCCAGCAGCTTGGTAATGAACACTGAAGCTTTCTTT
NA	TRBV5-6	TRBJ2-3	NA	CASSLGGPDTQYF	TGTGCCAGCAGCTTGGGAGGGCCAGATACGCAGTATTTT
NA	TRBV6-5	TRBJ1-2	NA	CASSTTGGNYGYTF	TGTGCCAGCAGTACGACAGGTGGTAACTATGGCTACACCTTC
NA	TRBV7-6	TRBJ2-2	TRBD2	CASSPLPLAGTNTGELFF	TGTGCCAGCAGCCCCCTCCCCTTAGCGGGAACGAACACCGGGGAGCTGTTTTTT
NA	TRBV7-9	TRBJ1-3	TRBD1	CASSSGQTRNTIYF	TGTGCCAGCAGCTCGGGACAGACTCGAAACACCATATATTTT
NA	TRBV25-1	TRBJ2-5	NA	CASSDPQSGQETQYF	TGTGCCAGCAGTGACCCTCAAAGCGGTCAAGAGACCCAGTACTTC
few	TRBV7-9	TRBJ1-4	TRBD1	CASSVGQGGEKLFF	TGTGCCAGCAGCGTCGGACAGGGTGGGGAAAAACTGTTTTTT
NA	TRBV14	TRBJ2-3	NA	CASSQDRDGGDTQYF	TGTGCCAGCAGCCAAGATAGAGACGGAGGAGATACGCAGTATTTT
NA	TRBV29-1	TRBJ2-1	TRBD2	CSVAAGRVEQFF	TGCAGCGTTGCAGCAGGGAGGGTTGAGCAGTTCTTC
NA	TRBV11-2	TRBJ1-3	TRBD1	CASSSTGGSGNTIYF	TGTGCCAGCAGCTCTACAGGGGGTTCTGGAAACACCATATATTTT
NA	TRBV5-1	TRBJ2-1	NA	CASSLAGPNSYNEQFF	TGCGCCAGCAGCTTGGCTGGCCCAAACTCCTACAATGAGCAGTTCTTC
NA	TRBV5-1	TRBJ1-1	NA	CASSTFPGDTEAFF	TGCGCCAGCAGCACGTTCCCGGGAGACACTGAAGCTTTCTTT